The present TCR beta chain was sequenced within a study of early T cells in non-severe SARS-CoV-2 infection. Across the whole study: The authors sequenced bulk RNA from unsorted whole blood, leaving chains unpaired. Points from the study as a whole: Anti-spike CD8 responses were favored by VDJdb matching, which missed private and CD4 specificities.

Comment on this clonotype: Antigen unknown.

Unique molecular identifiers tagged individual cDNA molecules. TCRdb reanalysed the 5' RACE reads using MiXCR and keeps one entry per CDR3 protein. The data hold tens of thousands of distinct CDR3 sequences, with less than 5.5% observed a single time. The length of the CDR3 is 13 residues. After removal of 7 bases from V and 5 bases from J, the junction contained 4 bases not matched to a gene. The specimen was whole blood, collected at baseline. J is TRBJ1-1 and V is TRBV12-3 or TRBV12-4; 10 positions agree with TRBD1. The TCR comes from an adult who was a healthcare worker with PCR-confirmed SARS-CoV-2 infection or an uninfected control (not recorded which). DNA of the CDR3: TGTGCCAGCACCAAGGGACAGGGGACTGAAGCTTTCTTT. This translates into CASTKGQGTEAFF.